Listed here are 23 T cell receptor beta chains from one sample, sequenced in a study of CD8+CD57+ T cells in acquired aplastic anemia. Genomic DNA provided the template from which TCR beta VDJ and CDR3 profiles were obtained. Each CDR3 protein gets one entry after TCRdb re-called the reads with MiXCR. Altogether about 160,000 distinct CDR3 sequences are present, approximately 40% being singletons, with the ten largest covering 0.85% to 1.3%. Material: sorted CD4+, CD8+, or CD8+CD57+ T cells (not recorded which) from PBMCs. The receptor source for this set is a human donor in good health.

This rearrangement joins TRBV2 to TRBJ2-7; D ambiguous. Germline V gene sequence: CDR1 SNHLY, CDR2 FYNNEI. This CDR3 region has 10 residues. V lost 5 bases and J 3 bases, leaving 2 bases between the germline ends. DNA for the CDR3: TGTGCCAGCAGTATCTACGAGCAGTACTTC. It yields the protein CASSIYEQYF.

This clonotype has ten or more counts. V gene TRBV20-1 combines with J gene TRBJ2-1; 11 bases agree with TRBD2. There are 14 residues in the CDR3. Germline V CDR1 and CDR2: DFQATT, SNEGSKA (reference sequence). Unmatched junction bases numbered 7, after V lost 3 bases and J lost 9 bases. CDR3 DNA sequence: TGCAGTGCTAGTCCTAGCGGGAGGTTGGGTGAGCAGTTCTTC. Amino acids: CSASPSGRLGEQFF.

There are many counts of this clonotype. The chain carries TRBV5-1 and TRBJ2-1; 9 bases are a match to TRBD2. The CDR3 runs 15 residues. The germline CDR1 and CDR2 sequences are SGHRS and YFSETQ. J was trimmed by 9 bases and V by 0 bases; bases with no gene match: 7. The CDR3 coding sequence is TGCGCCAGCAGCTTGGAGGGCGGGAGGGCAGGTGAGCAGTTCTTC. It encodes CASSLEGGRAGEQFF.

This clonotype was recorded many times. The chain recombines TRBV5-1 with TRBJ2-7; D unresolved. The CDR3 spans 14 residues. The germline CDR1 and CDR2 sequences are SGHRS and YFSETQ. V was clipped by 3 bases and J by 0 bases, with 10 bases between them. CDR3 DNA sequence: TGCGCCAGCAGCTCGCTAGACGGCTCCTACGAGCAGTACTTC. Protein sequence: CASSSLDGSYEQYF.

A single count supports this clonotype. The chain uses TRBV25-1 and TRBJ1-1; no reliable D call. Germline V CDR1 and CDR2: MGHDK, SYGVNS. The CDR3 length is 16 residues. V was cut by 1 base and J by 1 base, with 13 bases left in between. The CDR3 region has the DNA TGTGCCAGCAGTGAATCGACGCTCGGTGGGAACACTGAAGCTTTCTTT. Translating gives CASSESTLGGNTEAFF.

As regards this clonotype: Its ends do not fully match the called genes, so a read error is possible. CDR3 loop: CASSGGGLWGGYAF. Written as DNA, the CDR3 is TGTGCCAGCAGTGGAGGGGGGTTATGGGGTGGCTACGCCTTC. J is TRBJ1-2 and V is TRBV2; tentative D call: TRBD1 (6 bases). The CDR3 has 14 amino acids. Germline CDR1 SNHLY, CDR2 FYNNEI.

This clonotype was detected a few times. The rearrangement links TRBV28 to TRBJ1-4, with D tentatively TRBD1 (6 bases). The CDR3 consists of 16 residues. CDR1 and CDR2 (germline): MDHEN, SYDVKM. V lost 6 bases, J lost 3 bases, and 17 bases lay in between. The CDR3 bases are TGTGCCAGCAGAACCTCCCGGACAGTGTCTAATGAAAAACTGTTTTTT. It encodes CASRTSRTVSNEKLFF.

This clonotype was counted a few times. The chain couples TRBV3-1 to TRBJ2-1, with 9 nucleotides matching TRBD1. Germline CDR1 is LGHDT and CDR2 is YNNKEL (reference sequence). The ends lost 0 bases at V and 7 bases at J; junction bases unmatched: 7. The CDR3 extends over 16 amino acids. The CDR3 protein is CASSQDGTGLRNEQFF. The CDR3 DNA follows: TGTGCCAGCAGCCAAGATGGGACAGGGCTTCGGAATGAGCAGTTCTTC.

The chain links TRBV25-1 to TRBJ2-7; no definite D call. The germline gives CDR1 MGHDK, CDR2 SYGVNS. V gave up 5 bases and J gave up 4 bases, with 6 bases separating them. This CDR3 region has 11 residues. This CDR3 is CASSSMYEQYF. Here the CDR3 DNA reads TGTGCCAGCAGTAGCATGTACGAGCAGTACTTC.

This clonotype was observed a handful of times. A much larger clone lies one base from this, so it may be a read error. V is TRBV20-1 and J is TRBJ2-1, with TRBD2 identical over 11 bases. The CDR3 loop spans 15 amino acids. Trimming cost V 3 bases and J 5 bases; bases outside gene matches: 6. The germline V gene encodes CDR1 DFQATT and CDR2 SNEGSKA (reference sequence). Here the CDR3 DNA reads TGCAGTGCTAGGTCCCAGACTAGCGGGGACAATGAGCAGTTCTTC. This codes for CSARSQTSGDNEQFF.

This clonotype was picked up a small number of times. The V and J genes are TRBV7-8 and TRBJ2-1, with 10 bases matching TRBD2. The CDR3 is 15 residues long. Germline CDR1 and CDR2: SGHVS and FQNEAQ. J was trimmed by 3 bases and V by 5 bases; bases with no gene match: 4. The CDR3 is CASSRTSGVYNEQFF. The CDR3 DNA sequence: TGTGCCAGCAGCCGAACTAGCGGGGTCTACAATGAGCAGTTCTTC.

The chain has TRBV12-3 or TRBV12-4 and TRBJ2-5; 9 bases line up with TRBD2. Germline trimming cut 4 bases from V and 4 bases from J; bases unmatched to any gene: 4. The CDR3 has 14 residues. The CDR3 protein is CASSYSGSGETQYF. The CDR3 DNA follows: TGTGCCAGCAGTTATAGCGGGAGTGGAGAGACCCAGTACTTC.

V and J are TRBV19 and TRBJ1-2, with 7 bases aligning to TRBD1. V was clipped by 4 bases and J by 0 bases; unmatched bases: 5. Germline V gene data show CDR1 as LNHDA and CDR2 as SQIVND (reference sequence). The CDR3 covers 15 residues. This CDR3 reads CASSSPGQTNYGYTF. CDR3 DNA: TGTGCCAGTAGTAGCCCGGGACAGACTAACTATGGCTACACCTTC.

The chain uses TRBV19 and TRBJ2-3; D is unresolved. Germline CDR1 and CDR2: LNHDA and SQIVND (reference sequence). The CDR3 covers 14 residues. The germline V and J ends were trimmed by 4 bases and 6 bases, with 14 bases remaining between them. DNA of the CDR3: TGTGCCAGTAGTACAGGACCCCGGTTCGATACGCAGTATTTT. This codes for CASSTGPRFDTQYF.

The rearrangement joins TRBV4-1 to TRBJ2-7; D unclear. Trimming took off 0 bases at V and 2 bases at J, with 11 bases between the two ends. Germline assignment: CDR1 MGHRA and CDR2 YSYEKL. The length of the CDR3 is 15 residues. The CDR3 bases are TGCGCCAGCAGCCAAGATAAGGGAATAGCCTACGAGCAGTACTTC. Encoded protein: CASSQDKGIAYEQYF.

In its sample, this clonotype was seen many times. The CDR3 sequence: CASSSRQGGNEQFF. Here the CDR3 DNA reads TGTGCCAGCAGTTCAAGACAGGGTGGCAATGAGCAGTTCTTC. The V gene is TRBV28, the J gene TRBJ2-1; 7 bases fit TRBD1. The CDR3 covers 14 residues. The germline CDR1 and CDR2 sequences are MDHEN and SYDVKM. V trimming: 4 bases; J trimming: 6 bases; junction bases outside the gene matches: 6. Supplemented by reference TRBV28 and TRBJ2-1, the full variable domain reads DVKVTQSSRYLVKRTGEKVFLECVQDMDHENMFWYRQDPGLGLRLIYFSYDVKMKEKGDIPEGYSVSREKKERFSLILESASTNQTSMYLCASSSRQGGNEQFFGPGTRLTVL.

The count of this clonotype is one. A much larger clone sits a single nucleotide away, making a read error possible. The rearrangement links TRBV4-2 to TRBJ2-1; tentative D call: TRBD2 (6 bases). Per germline, CDR1 LGHNA and CDR2 YNFKEQ. The CDR3 spans 15 residues. V shed 5 bases and J shed 3 bases, with 14 bases lying between them. This CDR3 is CASSKGLPNYNEQFF. For the CDR3, the DNA is TGTGCCAGCAGCAAGGGACTTCCCAACTACAATGAGCAGTTCTTC.

The table lists this clonotype with a few counts. The chain is built from TRBV2 and TRBJ2-1; 7 nucleotides match TRBD1. Germline assignment: CDR1 SNHLY and CDR2 FYNNEI. With V trimmed by 6 bases and J by 6 bases, 8 bases remained unmatched. The CDR3 totals 14 residues. CDR3 loop: CASRGGAIPNEQFF. In nucleotides, the CDR3 is TGTGCCAGCAGAGGGGGCGCGATCCCCAATGAGCAGTTCTTC. The entire variable domain, with the rest obtained from reference TRBV2 and TRBJ2-1, is as follows: EPEVTQTPSHQVTQMGQEVILRCVPISNHLYFYWYRQILGQKVEFLVSFYNNEISEKSEIFDDQFSVERPDGSNFTLKIRSTKLEDSAMYFCASRGGAIPNEQFFGPGTRLTVL.

This clonotype showed up just a few times. The J gene is TRBJ2-1, the V gene TRBV11-2; D gene ambiguous. Looked up from germline, CDR1 is SGHAT and CDR2 is FQNNGV. CDR3 length: 15 amino acids. The ends were cut back, 8 bases at V and 0 bases at J, with 14 bases in the middle. This chain's CDR3 is CASGPGRSSYNEQFF. The CDR3 DNA reads as TGTGCCAGCGGCCCCGGCAGGAGCTCCTACAATGAGCAGTTCTTC.

This clonotype was counted many times. The chain couples TRBV15 to TRBJ2-1; unclear D gene. The CDR3 totals 15 residues. Germline assignment: CDR1 LNHNV and CDR2 YYDKDF (reference sequence). V was pared by 0 bases and J by 7 bases, with 13 bases between. The CDR3 DNA reads TGTGCCACCAGCAGAGATGGTGGGGTCTCTAATGAGCAGTTCTTC. Translated: CATSRDGGVSNEQFF.

The chain links TRBV7-9 to TRBJ1-6; D call uncertain. Germline assignment: CDR1 SEHNR and CDR2 FQNEAQ (reference sequence). With 1 base removed from V and 2 bases from J, the gap between germline ends came to 6 bases. CDR3 length equals 15 residues. The CDR3 sequence: CASSLGRTYNSPLHF. CDR3 bases: TGTGCCAGCAGCTTAGGCAGGACCTATAATTCACCCCTCCACTTT.

In this sample, this clonotype turned up many times. The chain has TRBV12-3 or TRBV12-4 and TRBJ1-3; D is uncertain. The CDR3 has 12 amino acids. Trimming shortened V by 5 bases and J by 4 bases, and 6 bases separated the two germline ends. CDR3 region: CASSASGNTIYF. CDR3 in DNA: TGTGCCAGCAGTGCCTCGGGAAACACCATATATTTT.

Many counts were recorded for this clonotype. The chain employs TRBV3-1 and TRBJ2-2; TRBD1 agrees at 10 bases. Unmatched junction bases numbered 6, after V lost 8 bases and J lost 6 bases. The germline CDR1 and CDR2 sequences are LGHDT and YNNKEL (reference sequence). This CDR3 has 14 amino acids. The CDR3 protein is CASVGQGKAGELFF. The CDR3 DNA reads as TGTGCCAGCGTGGGACAGGGGAAAGCCGGGGAGCTGTTTTTT.